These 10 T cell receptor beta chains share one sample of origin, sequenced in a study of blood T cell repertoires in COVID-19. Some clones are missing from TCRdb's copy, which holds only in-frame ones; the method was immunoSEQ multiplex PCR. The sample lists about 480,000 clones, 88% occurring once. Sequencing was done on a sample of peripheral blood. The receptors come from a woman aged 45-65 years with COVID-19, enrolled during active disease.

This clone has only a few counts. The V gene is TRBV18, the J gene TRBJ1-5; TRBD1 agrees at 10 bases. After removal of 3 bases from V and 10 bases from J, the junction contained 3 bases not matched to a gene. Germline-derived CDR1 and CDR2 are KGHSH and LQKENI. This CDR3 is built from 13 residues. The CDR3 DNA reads TGTGCCAGCTCACCTGACAGGGGGCAACCCCAGCATTTT. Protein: CASSPDRGQPQHF.

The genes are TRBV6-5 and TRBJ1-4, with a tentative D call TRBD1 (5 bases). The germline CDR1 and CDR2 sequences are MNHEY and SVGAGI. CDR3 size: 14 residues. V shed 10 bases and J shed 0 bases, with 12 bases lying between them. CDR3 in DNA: TGTGCCACCCTCGACAGAGCAACTAATGAAAAACTGTTTTTT. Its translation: CATLDRATNEKLFF.

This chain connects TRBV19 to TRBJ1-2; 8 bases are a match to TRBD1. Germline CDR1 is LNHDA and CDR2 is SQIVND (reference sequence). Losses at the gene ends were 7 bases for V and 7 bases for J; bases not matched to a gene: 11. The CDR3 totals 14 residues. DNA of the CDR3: TGTGCCAGTACCGCCGGACAGGGAGGCGTTGGCTACACCTTC. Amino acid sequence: CASTAGQGGVGYTF.

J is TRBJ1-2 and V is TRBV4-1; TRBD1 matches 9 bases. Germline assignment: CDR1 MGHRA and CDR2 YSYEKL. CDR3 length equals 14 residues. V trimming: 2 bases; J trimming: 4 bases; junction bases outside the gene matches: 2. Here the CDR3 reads CASSQPGQGYGYTF. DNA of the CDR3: TGCGCCAGCAGCCAACCGGGACAGGGCTATGGCTACACCTTC.

CDR3 region: CASGLAAGGWNTEAFF. CDR3 DNA: TGTGCTAGTGGTTTGGCAGCGGGGGGATGGAACACTGAAGCTTTCTTT. This chain uses TRBV12-5 with TRBJ1-1; a weak D match, TRBD1 (5 bases). The V and J ends lost 1 base and 1 base respectively, with 13 bases between them. The CDR3 consists of 16 residues. Germline-derived CDR1 and CDR2 are LGHNT and FRNRAP.

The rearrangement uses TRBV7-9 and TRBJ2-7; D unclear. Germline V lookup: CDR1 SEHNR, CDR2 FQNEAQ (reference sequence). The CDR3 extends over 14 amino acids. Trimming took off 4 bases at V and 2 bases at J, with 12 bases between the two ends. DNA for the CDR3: TGTGCCAGCAGCTCTCCGCGAAGTGCCTACGAGCAGTACTTC. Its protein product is CASSSPRSAYEQYF. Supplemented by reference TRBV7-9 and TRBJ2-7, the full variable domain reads DTGVSQNPRHKITKRGQNVTFRCDPISEHNRLYWYRQTLGQGPEFLTYFQNEAQLEKSRLLSDRFSAERPKGSFSTLEIQRTEQGDSAMYLCASSSPRSAYEQYFGPGTRLTVT.

CDR3 sequence: CASSPGTGREAFF. In nucleotides, the CDR3 is TGTGCCAGCAGCCCCGGGACAGGTCGTGAAGCTTTCTTT. The chain is built from TRBV11-2 and TRBJ1-1; TRBD1 matches at 8 bases. This CDR3 is 13 amino acids long. V gave up 5 bases and J gave up 7 bases; unmatched junction bases: 6. Looked up from germline, CDR1 is SGHAT and CDR2 is FQNNGV.

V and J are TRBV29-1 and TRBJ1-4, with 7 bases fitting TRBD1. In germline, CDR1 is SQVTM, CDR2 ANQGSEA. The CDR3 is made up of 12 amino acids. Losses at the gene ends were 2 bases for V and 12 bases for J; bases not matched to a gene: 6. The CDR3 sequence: CSVEPRGTELFF. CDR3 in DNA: TGCAGCGTTGAACCGCGAGGGACAGAACTGTTTTTT.

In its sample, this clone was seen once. The CDR3: CSASGISYEQYF. The DNA for the CDR3 is TGCAGTGCTAGTGGTATTTCCTACGAGCAGTACTTC. V is TRBV20-1 and J is TRBJ2-7, with no clear D. Trimming cost V 3 bases and J 1 base, with 7 bases left between them. Germline CDR1 DFQATT, CDR2 SNEGSKA (reference sequence). The CDR3 covers 12 residues.

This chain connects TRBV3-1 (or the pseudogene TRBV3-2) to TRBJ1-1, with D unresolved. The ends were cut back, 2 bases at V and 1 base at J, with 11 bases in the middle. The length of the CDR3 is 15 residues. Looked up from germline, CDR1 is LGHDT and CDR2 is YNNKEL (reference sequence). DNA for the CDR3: TGTGCCAGCAGCCAATCCAAAGGCGGGAACACTGAAGCTTTCTTT. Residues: CASSQSKGGNTEAFF.